The rows below give T cell receptor beta chains drawn from one sample of a study of response to subunit inactivated influenza vaccine. TCRdb called the RT-PCR reads again in MiXCR, with one record for every CDR3 protein. The sample includes about half a million distinct CDR3 sequences, 7.5% to 8.5% of them seen just once. Source: PBMCs from blood, taken less than 30 months after vaccination. The receptors originated from a man between 50 and 69 years old who received an inactivated influenza vaccine. CDR3s include the opening cysteine and the closing phenylalanine or tryptophan. The D gene is left open where the match is weak. Some rows have no size entry. The others give once, few or many, or a class for an expanded clone.

V gene	clone size	J gene	D gene	CDR3 DNA	CDR3 protein
TRBV7-2	.	TRBJ2-7	.	TGTGCCAGCAGCCGAACGTACGGACCTCAATACGAGCAGTACTTC	CASSRTYGPQYEQYF
TRBV5-5	few	TRBJ2-7	.	TGTGCCAGCAGCTTGGGGCCAGGGTATTACTACGAGCAGTACTTC	CASSLGPGYYYEQYF
TRBV4-2	many	TRBJ2-7	TRBD1	TGTGCCAGCAGCCAAGATGTGTGGGACAGGGGGACGAGAGAGCAGTACTTC	CASSQDVWDRGTREQYF
TRBV20-1	few	TRBJ2-1	TRBD2	TGCAGTGCTAGAGGGGGCGGGAGCCACTACAATGAGCAGTTCTTC	CSARGGGSHYNEQFF
TRBV6-2/TRBV6-3	.	TRBJ2-1	.	TGTGCCAGCAGTTACTCTTGGCAGGCGAGCTACAATGAGCAGTTCTTC	CASSYSWQASYNEQFF
TRBV20-1	few	TRBJ1-4	.	TGCAGCACCGGACAGTTCAATGAAAAACTGTTTTTT	CSTGQFNEKLFF
TRBV7-2	few	TRBJ2-3	TRBD2	TGTGCCAGCAGCCCGGGACTAGCGGGAGTAGATACGCAGTATTTT	CASSPGLAGVDTQYF
TRBV7-2	few	TRBJ2-1	TRBD2	TGTGCCAGCAGCTTAGACCCTAGCGGGTACGATGAGCAGTTCTTC	CASSLDPSGYDEQFF
TRBV14	few	TRBJ2-1	.	TGTGCCAGCAGCCAAGATAGGTTCACTAGTTACAATGAGCAGTTCTTC	CASSQDRFTSYNEQFF
TRBV6-1	many	TRBJ1-1	TRBD1	TGTGCCAGCAGACAGGGGGGATGGATCACTGAAGCTTTCTTT	CASRQGGWITEAFF
TRBV4-3	.	TRBJ2-5	.	TGCGCCAGCAGCCAAAACAAGGTCGGCAGGGTTGAGGTGACCCAGTACTTC	CASSQNKVGRVEVTQYF
TRBV14	.	TRBJ2-7	TRBD2	TGTGCCAGCAGCCCCAGATTCGAACTAGCGGTCTTCTCCTACGAGCAGTACTTC	CASSPRFELAVFSYEQYF
TRBV14	many	TRBJ1-1	.	TGTGCCAGCAGCCAGTTACGGGGTTCCACTGAAGCTTTCTTT	CASSQLRGSTEAFF
TRBV5-6	few	TRBJ2-7	.	TGTGCCAGCAGCCAGGGGTCGGGAGGCGGCGAGCAGTACTTC	CASSQGSGGGEQYF
TRBV5-1	few	TRBJ2-3	TRBD2	TGCGCCAGCAGACGGAAAGGGACTAGCGGGAGCACAGATACGCAGTATTTT	CASRRKGTSGSTDTQYF
TRBV6-2/TRBV6-3	few	TRBJ2-1	TRBD2	TGTGCCAGCAGTGACCTAGCGGGGGAATCCTACAATGAGCAGTTCTTC	CASSDLAGESYNEQFF
TRBV9	few	TRBJ2-1	TRBD2	TGTGCCAGCAGCCGACTTGGTGGGACTACCCAGAATGAGCAGTTCTTC	CASSRLGGTTQNEQFF
TRBV20-1	many	TRBJ2-7	TRBD1	TGCAGTGCTAGAGATCCTGGACAGGGACACTTTTTGGACGAGCAGTACTTC	CSARDPGQGHFLDEQYF
TRBV5-5	few	TRBJ1-4	TRBD1	TGTGCCAGCAGTCGACAGGGGGCGGATGAAAAACTGTTTTTT	CASSRQGADEKLFF
TRBV7-9	.	TRBJ1-4	TRBD1	TGTGCCAGCAACCTGGGACAGGGCGATGAAAAACTGTTTTTT	CASNLGQGDEKLFF
TRBV7-9	.	TRBJ2-5	.	TGTGCCAGCACCCACAGCTTCGGGGAGGAGACCCAGTACTTC	CASTHSFGEETQYF
TRBV29-1	.	TRBJ2-1	TRBD2	TGCAGCGGTCTAGCGGGAGCCCGGAATGAGCAGTTCTTC	CSGLAGARNEQFF
TRBV3-1	few	TRBJ2-6	TRBD1	TGTGCCAGCAGCCCGGACAGGACTGGGGCCAACGTCCTGACTTTC	CASSPDRTGANVLTF
TRBV5-1	.	TRBJ2-6	TRBD2	TGCGCCAGCAGCCCCTGGGGGGGTTCTGGGGCCAACGTCCTGACTTTC	CASSPWGGSGANVLTF
TRBV29-1	.	TRBJ2-7	TRBD1	TGCAGCGTTGAATGGAACGACAGGGACTACGAGCAGTACTTC	CSVEWNDRDYEQYF
TRBV20-1	few	TRBJ2-7	TRBD1	TGCAGTGCCAGGAGCCAGGACAGGGATTGGGCCTACGAGCAGTACTTC	CSARSQDRDWAYEQYF
TRBV5-1	many	TRBJ2-1	.	TGCGCCAGCAGCTTGAATGTGGGGAGCTCCTACAATGAGCAGTTCTTC	CASSLNVGSSYNEQFF
TRBV6-5	many	TRBJ2-3	.	TGTGCCAGCAGCCGACAGTGGGATACGCAGTATTTT	CASSRQWDTQYF
TRBV29-1	many	TRBJ2-4	.	TGCAGCGTTGAATTCGGATTTCGGCGGGGTGCCAAAAACATTCAGTACTTC	CSVEFGFRRGAKNIQYF
TRBV6-2/TRBV6-3	many	TRBJ2-1	TRBD2	TGTGCCAGCAGTTCCCACCGTCCGACTAGCGGGAGGGCCAATGAGCAGTTCTTC	CASSSHRPTSGRANEQFF
TRBV2	.	TRBJ2-7	.	TGTGCCAGCAGTGACGTACCCTACGAGCAGTACTTC	CASSDVPYEQYF
TRBV24-1	.	TRBJ2-1	TRBD1	TGTGCCACCAGTGATTTCGGGACAGACAATGAGCAGTTCTTC	CATSDFGTDNEQFF
TRBV29-1	many	TRBJ2-7	.	TGCAGCGTTCGCTGGTCCCCTAGGGGCGAGCAGTACTTC	CSVRWSPRGEQYF
TRBV7-6	.	TRBJ1-4	.	TGTGCCAGCAGCATAGCGACTAATGAAAAACTGTTTTTT	CASSIATNEKLFF
TRBV7-2	few	TRBJ2-3	.	TGTGCCAATTCCCAGGGAGCGGCGGATACGCAGTATTTT	CANSQGAADTQYF
TRBV30	few	TRBJ2-2	.	TGTGCCTGGAGCACCGGGGTCGGGGAGCTGTTTTTT	CAWSTGVGELFF
TRBV7-9	many	TRBJ1-4	TRBD1	TGTGCCAGCAGCTTAGGACAGGGGTTTGAAAAACTGTTTTTT	CASSLGQGFEKLFF
TRBV28	.	TRBJ2-3	TRBD2	TGTGCCAGCAGTGGAATTGGACTAGCGGCTTCAGAGGCAGATACGCAGTATTTT	CASSGIGLAASEADTQYF
TRBV5-5	many	TRBJ2-3	TRBD1	TGTGCCAGCAGTCATGACAGGGGGCGGACAGATACGCAGTATTTT	CASSHDRGRTDTQYF
TRBV7-2	few	TRBJ2-7	.	TGTGCCAGCAGCTTATCTGGCAGGGTTGGGCACGAGCAGTACTTC	CASSLSGRVGHEQYF
TRBV4-3	many	TRBJ1-6	.	TGCGCCAGCAGCCAAGAAGGCTATTCGAGCTCCTATAATTCACCCCTCCACTTT	CASSQEGYSSSYNSPLHF
TRBV18	few	TRBJ2-1	TRBD2	TGTGCCAGCTCACCACCGATTTCCGAGCGGGAGGAAGGGGAGCAGTTCTTC	CASSPPISEREEGEQFF
TRBV11-2	few	TRBJ1-6	.	TGTGCCAGCAGCTTGGGGTTGGGGTTTGGGTCCTATAATTCACCCCTCCACTTT	CASSLGLGFGSYNSPLHF
TRBV5-1	many	TRBJ1-1	.	TGCGCCAGCAGCCCCGGGGACATAATTAATAGTGAAGCTTTCTTT	CASSPGDIINSEAFF
TRBV10-3	few	TRBJ2-5	TRBD2	TGTGCCATCAGCCCCGGGACTAGTCAACATCAAGAGACCCAGTACTTC	CAISPGTSQHQETQYF
TRBV6-1	.	TRBJ1-2	.	TGTGCCAGCTGGTCTAGGCACAGAACTAACTATGGCTACACCTTC	CASWSRHRTNYGYTF
TRBV20-1	.	TRBJ1-1	TRBD1	TGCAGTGCTAGACGTCCCGGGACAGTGAACACTGAAGCTTTCTTT	CSARRPGTVNTEAFF
TRBV7-2	few	TRBJ2-5	TRBD1	TGTGCCAGCAGCTTAGCCTGGGTAGGGGGCGGGGAGACCCAGTACTTC	CASSLAWVGGGETQYF
TRBV20-1	few	TRBJ2-7	.	TGCAGTGCGTTAGCCGGGCCCACCTACGAGCAGTACTTC	CSALAGPTYEQYF
TRBV20-1	many	TRBJ2-3	TRBD2	TGCAGTGCTTCCACAGACATGACTAGCGGGGAAGCAGATACGCAGTATTTT	CSASTDMTSGEADTQYF
TRBV6-2/TRBV6-3	.	TRBJ2-6	.	TGTGCCAGCAACCGAGCTGGGGCCAACGTCCTGACTTTC	CASNRAGANVLTF
TRBV5-1	.	TRBJ1-3	.	TGCGCCAGCAGCTTACCTTCAGGGAGCTCTGGAAACACCATATATTTT	CASSLPSGSSGNTIYF